This T cell receptor (beta chain) was documented in a study of T cells expressing NK-cell markers. Each CDR3 protein gets one entry in TCRdb, which reprocessed the 5' RACE reads and gives no DNA. The table for this sample gives hundreds of thousands of distinct CDR3 sequences. CDR3 size: 16 residues. The germline CDR1 and CDR2 sequences are MDHEN and SYDVKM. The specimen sequenced was blood T cells: a sorted CD56 or NKG2C T cell subset, CD4+ or CD8+ T cells, or bulk PBMC T cells (not recorded which). The J gene is TRBJ2-3, the V gene TRBV28; TCRdb selects TRBD2, and the lack of DNA leaves this call unchecked. The clonotype comes from a man aged 18 to 69 in good health. The CDR3 here is CASSEEGIAGRDTQYF.